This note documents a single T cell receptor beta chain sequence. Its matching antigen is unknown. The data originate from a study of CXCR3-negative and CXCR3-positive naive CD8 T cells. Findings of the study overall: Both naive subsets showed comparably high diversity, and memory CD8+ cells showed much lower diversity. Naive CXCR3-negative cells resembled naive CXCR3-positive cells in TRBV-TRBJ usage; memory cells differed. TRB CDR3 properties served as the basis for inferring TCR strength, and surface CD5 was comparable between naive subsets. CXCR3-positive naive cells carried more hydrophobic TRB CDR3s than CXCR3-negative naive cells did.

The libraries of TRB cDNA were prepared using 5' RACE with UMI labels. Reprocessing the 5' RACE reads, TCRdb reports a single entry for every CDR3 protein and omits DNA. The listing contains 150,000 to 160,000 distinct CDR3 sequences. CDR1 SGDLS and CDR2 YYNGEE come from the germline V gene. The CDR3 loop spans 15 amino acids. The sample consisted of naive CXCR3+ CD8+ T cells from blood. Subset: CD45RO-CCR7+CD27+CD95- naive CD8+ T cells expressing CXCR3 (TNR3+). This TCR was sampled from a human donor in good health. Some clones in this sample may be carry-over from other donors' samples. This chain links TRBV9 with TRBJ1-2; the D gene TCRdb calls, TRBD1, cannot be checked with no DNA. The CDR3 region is CASSVGDSAVEGYTF.